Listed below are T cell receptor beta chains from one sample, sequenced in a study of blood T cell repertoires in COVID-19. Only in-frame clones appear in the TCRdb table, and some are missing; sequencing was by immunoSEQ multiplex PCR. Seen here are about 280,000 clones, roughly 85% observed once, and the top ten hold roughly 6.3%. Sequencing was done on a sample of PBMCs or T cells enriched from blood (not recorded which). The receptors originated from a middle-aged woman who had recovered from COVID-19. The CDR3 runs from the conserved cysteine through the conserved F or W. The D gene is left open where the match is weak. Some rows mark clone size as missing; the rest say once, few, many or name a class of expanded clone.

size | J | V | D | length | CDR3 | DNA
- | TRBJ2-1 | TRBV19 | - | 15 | CASRTGGTQYNEQFF | TGTGCCAGTAGGACCGGCGGGACGCAATACAATGAGCAGTTCTTC
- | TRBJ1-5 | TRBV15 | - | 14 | CATSRGLGDQPQHF | TGTGCCACCAGCAGGGGGCTTGGGGATCAGCCCCAGCATTTT
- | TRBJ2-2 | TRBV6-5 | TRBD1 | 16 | CASSYSRGGDTGELFF | TGTGCCAGCAGTTACTCTCGAGGGGGCGACACCGGGGAGCTGTTTTTT
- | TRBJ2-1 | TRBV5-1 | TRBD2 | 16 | CASSLVAGAGYNEQFF | TGCGCCAGCAGCTTGGTGGCGGGAGCTGGCTACAATGAGCAGTTCTTC
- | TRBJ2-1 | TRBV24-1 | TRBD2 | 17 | CATSDTVAGGPPNEQFF | TGTGCCACCAGTGATACCGTAGCGGGCGGTCCCCCCAATGAGCAGTTCTTC
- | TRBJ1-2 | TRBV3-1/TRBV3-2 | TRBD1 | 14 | CASRPGQGSYGYTF | TGTGCCAGCAGACCGGGACAGGGGTCCTATGGCTACACCTTC
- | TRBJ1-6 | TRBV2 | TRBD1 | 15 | CASTPGQGNNSPLHF | TGTGCCAGCACCCCGGGACAGGGGAATAATTCACCCCTCCACTTT
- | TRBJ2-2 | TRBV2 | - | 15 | CASSSSLSNTGELFF | TGTGCCAGCAGTTCTAGTCTTTCGAACACCGGGGAGCTGTTTTTT
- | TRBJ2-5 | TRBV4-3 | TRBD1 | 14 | CASSQAGGRETQYF | TGCGCCAGCAGCCAAGCAGGGGGCAGGGAGACCCAGTACTTC
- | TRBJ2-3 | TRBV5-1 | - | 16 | CASSSPESGYTDTQYF | TGCGCCAGCAGTTCCCCGGAGAGCGGATACACAGATACGCAGTATTTT
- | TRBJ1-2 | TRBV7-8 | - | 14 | CASSRQQGSRGYTF | TGTGCCAGCAGCCGCCAACAGGGAAGTCGAGGCTACACCTTC
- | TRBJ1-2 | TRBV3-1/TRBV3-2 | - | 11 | CASSQLYGYTF | TGTGCCAGCAGCCAACTCTATGGCTACACCTTC
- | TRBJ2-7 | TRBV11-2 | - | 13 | CASSLAVAYEQYF | TGTGCCAGCAGCTTGGCGGTCGCCTACGAGCAGTACTTC
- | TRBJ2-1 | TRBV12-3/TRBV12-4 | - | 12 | CASSLISLEQFF | TGTGCCAGCAGTTTAATTTCCCTAGAGCAGTTCTTC
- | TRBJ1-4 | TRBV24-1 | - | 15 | CATSSVGQGNEKLFF | TGTGCCACCTCCTCCGTCGGGCAGGGGAATGAAAAACTGTTTTTT
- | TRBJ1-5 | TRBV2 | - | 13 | CASQTEYNQPQHF | TGTGCCTCGCAGACAGAATACAATCAGCCCCAGCATTTT
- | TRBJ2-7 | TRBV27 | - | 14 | CASSLQGIPYEQYF | TGTGCCAGCAGTTTACAGGGAATCCCCTACGAGCAGTACTTC
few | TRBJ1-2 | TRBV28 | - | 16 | CASSSPVGGSYYGYTF | TGTGCCAGCAGTTCTCCGGTGGGGGGTTCTTACTATGGCTACACCTTC
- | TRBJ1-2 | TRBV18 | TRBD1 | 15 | CASSPTNSGGNGYTF | TGTGCCAGCTCACCAACGAACTCAGGGGGTAATGGCTACACCTTC
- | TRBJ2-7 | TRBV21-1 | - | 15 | CASSLPRDHTQEQYF | TGTGCCAGCAGTCTGCCGCGGGACCATACTCAAGAGCAGTACTTC
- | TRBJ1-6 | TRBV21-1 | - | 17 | CASSKGREAPLNSPLHF | TGTGCCAGCAGCAAAGGCCGAGAGGCTCCATTAAATTCACCCCTCCACTTT
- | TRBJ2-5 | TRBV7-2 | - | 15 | CASSLSRQDQETQYF | TGTGCCAGCAGCTTATCCCGACAGGACCAAGAGACCCAGTACTTC
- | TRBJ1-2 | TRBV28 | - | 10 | CASTRGGYTF | TGTGCCAGCACTAGAGGCGGCTACACCTTC
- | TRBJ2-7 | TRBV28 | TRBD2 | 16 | CASSKSTSGKGRVQYF | TGTGCCAGCAGTAAGTCGACTAGCGGGAAGGGCAGGGTGCAGTACTTC
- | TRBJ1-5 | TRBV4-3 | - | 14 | CASSQEPGSQPQHF | TGCGCCAGCAGCCAAGAACCGGGGAGTCAGCCCCAGCATTTT
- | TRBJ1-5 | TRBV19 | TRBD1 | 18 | CASRGTGKGALSNQPQHF | TGTGCCAGTAGGGGGACAGGGAAAGGGGCTCTTAGCAATCAGCCCCAGCATTTT
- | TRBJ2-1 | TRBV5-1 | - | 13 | CASSLDQTRPRVF | TGCGCCAGCAGCTTGGACCAGACCCGCCCGAGGGTCTTC
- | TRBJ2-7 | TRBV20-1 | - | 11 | CSARGPSEQYF | TGCAGTGCTAGAGGGCCGTCCGAGCAGTACTTC
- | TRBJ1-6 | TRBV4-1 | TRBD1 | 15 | CASSPRDRGNSPLHF | TGCGCCAGCAGCCCCAGGGACAGGGGGAATTCACCCCTCCACTTT
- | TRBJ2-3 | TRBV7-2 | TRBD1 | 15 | CASSSRTGGLDTQYF | TGTGCCAGCAGCTCTCGGACAGGGGGGTTGGATACGCAGTATTTT
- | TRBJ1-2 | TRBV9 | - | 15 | CASTVGLGAPYGYTF | TGTGCCAGCACCGTGGGGTTAGGGGCCCCCTATGGCTACACCTTC
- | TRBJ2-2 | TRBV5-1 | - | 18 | CASVLTPGPPGGTGELFF | TGCGCCAGCGTACTAACCCCGGGACCCCCCGGGGGCACCGGGGAGCTGTTTTTT
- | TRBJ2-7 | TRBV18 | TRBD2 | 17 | CASSPPGLAGGSYEQYF | TGTGCCAGCTCACCGCCGGGACTAGCGGGAGGTTCCTACGAGCAGTACTTC
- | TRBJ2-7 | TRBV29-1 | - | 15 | CSVTPPLLSTYEQYF | TGCAGCGTTACCCCCCCGCTACTTAGCACCTACGAGCAGTACTTC
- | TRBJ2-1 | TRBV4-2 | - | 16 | CASSLTRARGNNEQFF | TGTGCCAGCAGCCTCACCCGAGCCCGGGGGAACAATGAGCAGTTCTTC
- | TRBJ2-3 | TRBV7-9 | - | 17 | CASSLGASGDRTDTQYF | TGTGCCAGCAGCTTAGGGGCTTCAGGGGATCGGACAGATACGCAGTATTTT
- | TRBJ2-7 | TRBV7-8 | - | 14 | CASSLASPYYEQYF | TGTGCCAGCAGCTTAGCGTCCCCCTACTACGAGCAGTACTTC
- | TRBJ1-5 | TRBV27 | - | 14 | CASSLEGVGQPQHF | TGTGCCAGCAGTTTAGAAGGGGTCGGTCAGCCCCAGCATTTT
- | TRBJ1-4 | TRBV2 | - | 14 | CASIIGGPGEKLFF | TGTGCCAGCATTATCGGGGGGCCCGGTGAAAAACTGTTTTTT
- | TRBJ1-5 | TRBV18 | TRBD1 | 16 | CASSRQGGNSNQPQHF | TGTGCCAGCTCACGACAGGGGGGCAATAGCAATCAGCCCCAGCATTTT
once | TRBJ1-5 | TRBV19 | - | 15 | CASSTIDRRNQPQHF | TGTGCCAGTAGTACCATTGACAGGCGCAATCAGCCCCAGCATTTT
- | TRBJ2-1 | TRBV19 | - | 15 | CASSMRLLPYNEQFF | TGTGCCAGTAGTATGAGACTGCTGCCCTACAATGAGCAGTTCTTC
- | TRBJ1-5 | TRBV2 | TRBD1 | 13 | CASSGTGAQPQHF | TGTGCCAGCAGTGGGACAGGGGCTCAGCCCCAGCATTTT
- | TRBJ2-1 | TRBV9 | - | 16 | CASSVVAERAYNEQFF | TGTGCCAGCAGCGTAGTAGCGGAAAGGGCCTACAATGAGCAGTTCTTC
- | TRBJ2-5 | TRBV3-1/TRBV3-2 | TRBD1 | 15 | CASSQVGRGHETQYF | TGTGCCAGCAGCCAAGTTGGCAGGGGGCACGAGACCCAGTACTTC
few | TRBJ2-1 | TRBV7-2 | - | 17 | CASSLRGIAVLGNEQFF | TGTGCCAGCAGCCTAAGGGGCATAGCCGTCCTGGGTAATGAGCAGTTCTTC
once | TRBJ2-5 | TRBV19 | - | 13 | CASSPAVQETQYF | TGTGCCAGTAGTCCCGCGGTCCAAGAGACCCAGTACTTC
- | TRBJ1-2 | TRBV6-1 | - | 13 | CASSDRQLYGYTF | TGTGCCAGCAGTGATCGACAGCTCTATGGCTACACCTTC
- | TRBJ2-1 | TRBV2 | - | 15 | CASSEARPLLNEQFF | TGTGCCAGCAGTGAAGCTCGTCCCCTCCTCAATGAGCAGTTCTTC
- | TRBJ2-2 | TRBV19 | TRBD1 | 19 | CASSRRPGTGLEKYGELFF | TGTGCCAGTAGCCGACGTCCCGGGACAGGGTTGGAAAAGTACGGGGAGCTGTTTTTT
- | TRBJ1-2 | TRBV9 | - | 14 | CASSVVGTEYGYTF | TGTGCCAGCAGCGTAGTCGGGACTGAGTATGGCTACACCTTC
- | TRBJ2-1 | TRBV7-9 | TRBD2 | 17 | CASSLEGLAGRYNEQFF | TGTGCCAGCAGCTTAGAGGGACTAGCGGGCCGTTACAATGAGCAGTTCTTC
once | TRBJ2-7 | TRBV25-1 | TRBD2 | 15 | CASSEKAGGAYEQYF | TGTGCCAGCAGTGAAAAAGCGGGAGGCGCCTACGAGCAGTACTTC
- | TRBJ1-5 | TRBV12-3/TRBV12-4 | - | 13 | CASSTMGGLPQHF | TGTGCCAGCAGCACAATGGGAGGGTTGCCCCAGCATTTT